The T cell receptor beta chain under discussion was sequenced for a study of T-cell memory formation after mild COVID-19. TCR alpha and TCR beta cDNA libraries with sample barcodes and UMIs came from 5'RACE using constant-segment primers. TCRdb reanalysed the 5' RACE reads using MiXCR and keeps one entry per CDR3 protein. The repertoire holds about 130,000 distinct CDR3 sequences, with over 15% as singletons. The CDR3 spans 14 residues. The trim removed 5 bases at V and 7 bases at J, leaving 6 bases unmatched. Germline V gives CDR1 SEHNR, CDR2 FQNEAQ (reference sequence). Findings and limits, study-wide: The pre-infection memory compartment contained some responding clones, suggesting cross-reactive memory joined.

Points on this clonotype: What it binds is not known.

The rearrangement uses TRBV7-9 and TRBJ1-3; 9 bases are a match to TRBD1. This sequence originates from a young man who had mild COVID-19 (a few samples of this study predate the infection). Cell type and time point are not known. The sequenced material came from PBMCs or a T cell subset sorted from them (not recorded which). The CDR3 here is CASSAGTGRNTIYF. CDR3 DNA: TGTGCCAGCAGCGCCGGGACAGGGAGGAACACCATATATTTT.